The 14 T cell receptor beta chains given below trace back to one sample, sequenced in a study of spatial heterogeneity in lung cancer. General study points: Within tumors, counts of expanded alpha and beta TCRs tracked tumor mutation counts.

Described time point: sample taken at primary tumor resection. TCRdb ran MiXCR on the 5' RACE reads and lists one entry per CDR3 protein. The sample lists around 23,000 distinct CDR3 sequences, approximately 6.5% occurring once. These receptors have no identified antigens. Specimen: lung tumor tissue, collected at surgery. The receptors originated from a male donor with early-stage non-small cell lung cancer.

There are many counts of this clonotype. The CDR3 nucleotides are TGTGCCAGCAGCTTCGGGAATCAGCCCCAGCATTTT. This gives the protein CASSFGNQPQHF. The J gene is TRBJ1-5, the V gene TRBV7-2; D gene uncertain. V lost 3 bases to trimming and J lost 4 bases, with 4 bases between them. Germline V gene sequence: CDR1 SGHTA, CDR2 FQGNSA. This CDR3 has 12 residues. Full variable domain (remainder filled in from reference TRBV7-2 and TRBJ1-5): GAGVSQSPSNKVTEKGKDVELRCDPISGHTALYWYRQSLGQGLEFLIYFQGNSAPDKSGLPSDRFSAERTGGSVSTLTIQRTQQEDSAVYLCASSFGNQPQHFGDGTRLSIL.

This clonotype qualifies as medium-sized (0.01 to 0.1%). The chain carries TRBV4-2 and TRBJ2-1, with D perhaps TRBD2 (6 bases). V lost 0 bases, J lost 9 bases, and 15 bases lay in between. Germline CDR1 is LGHNA and CDR2 is YNFKEQ. There are 15 residues in the CDR3. This chain's CDR3 is CASSQDQSGLGEQFF. Here the CDR3 DNA reads TGTGCCAGCAGCCAAGATCAGAGCGGGTTGGGTGAGCAGTTCTTC.

This clonotype was recorded many times. The J gene is TRBJ2-7, the V gene TRBV2; D gene unclear. V was cut by 4 bases and J by 2 bases, with 6 bases left in between. Germline CDR1 is SNHLY and CDR2 is FYNNEI. This CDR3 spans 12 amino acids. CDR3 sequence: CASSAPPYEQYF. The CDR3 DNA reads as TGTGCCAGCAGTGCCCCCCCCTACGAGCAGTACTTC.

This clonotype was picked up many times. V is TRBV7-9 and J is TRBJ2-7; 7 positions agree with TRBD1. The V gene's germline CDR1 is SEHNR and CDR2 FQNEAQ (reference sequence). Losses at the gene ends were 5 bases for V and 7 bases for J; bases not matched to a gene: 11. CDR3 length: 14 residues. The CDR3 sequence is CASSAYRGKGEQYF. CDR3 nucleotides: TGTGCCAGCAGCGCGTACAGGGGCAAGGGGGAGCAGTACTTC. Based on the CDR3 plus reference TRBV7-9 and TRBJ2-7, the full variable domain is DTGVSQNPRHKITKRGQNVTFRCDPISEHNRLYWYRQTLGQGPEFLTYFQNEAQLEKSRLLSDRFSAERPKGSFSTLEIQRTEQGDSAMYLCASSAYRGKGEQYFGPGTRLTVT.

This clonotype occurred many times. The chain uses TRBV5-1 and TRBJ1-6, with TRBD1 matching 8 bases. This CDR3 comprises 15 residues. With V trimmed by 6 bases and J by 7 bases, 9 bases remained unmatched. Germline V gene data show CDR1 as SGHRS and CDR2 as YFSETQ. This CDR3 reads CASNSGQDENSPLHF. CDR3 DNA sequence: TGCGCCAGCAACTCGGGACAGGACGAAAATTCACCCCTCCACTTT.

This clonotype is deemed medium-sized. The gene calls are TRBV10-2 and TRBJ2-2; possible D gene TRBD1, 5 bases. V was clipped by 4 bases and J by 1 base, with 7 bases between them. There are 14 residues in the CDR3. Germline CDR1 is WSHSY and CDR2 is SAAADI. The CDR3 bases are TGCGCCAGCAGTGCCACAGGGAACACCGGGGAGCTGTTTTTT. Translating gives CASSATGNTGELFF.

The chain carries TRBV7-9 and TRBJ1-5; the D is unclear. CDR1 SEHNR and CDR2 FQNEAQ come from the germline V gene (reference sequence). V was shortened by 2 bases and J by 4 bases, with 6 bases between the two germline ends. The CDR3 loop spans 13 amino acids. The CDR3 coding sequence is TGTGCCAGCAGCTTAAGACCGAATCAGCCCCAGCATTTT. This translates into CASSLRPNQPQHF.

Sample share makes this clonotype medium-sized. This chain uses TRBV18 with TRBJ2-5; no definite D call. The V gene's germline CDR1 is KGHSH and CDR2 LQKENI. V shed 6 bases and J shed 2 bases, with 4 bases lying between them. The CDR3 runs 11 residues. The CDR3 loop reads CASSEQETQYF. CDR3 DNA: TGTGCCAGCTCTGAGCAAGAGACCCAGTACTTC.

This clonotype was picked up many times. One end of the junction is discordant with germline, which a read error may explain. V gene TRBV29-1 combines with J gene TRBJ2-3; possibly TRBD2 for D (7 bases). Germline values: CDR1 SQVTM, CDR2 ANQGSEA. The CDR3 covers 15 residues. This CDR3 is CSVEGGARSTDTQYF. Written as DNA, the CDR3 is TGCAGCGTCGAAGGGGGGGCCCGAAGCACAGATACGCAGTATTTT.

This clonotype was counted many times. The gene calls are TRBV3-1 and TRBJ2-7; D gene unclear. Germline V gene data show CDR1 as LGHDT and CDR2 as YNNKEL (reference sequence). V lost 4 bases, J lost 7 bases, and 11 bases lay in between. CDR3 length: 12 amino acids. DNA for the CDR3: TGTGCCAGCAGCCCCTCGACCTGGGAGCAGTACTTC. Its translation: CASSPSTWEQYF.

This clonotype was detected only a few times. The chain couples TRBV20-1 to TRBJ1-1; D possibly corresponds to TRBD1 (6 bases). The V gene's germline CDR1 is DFQATT and CDR2 SNEGSKA (reference sequence). The CDR3 spans 13 residues. The V gene lost 5 bases and the J gene lost 0 bases, with 10 bases spanning the gap. This CDR3 reads CSARGHLNTEAFF. The CDR3 DNA sequence: TGCAGTGCTCGGGGACATCTGAACACTGAAGCTTTCTTT.

This clonotype was found many times. The chain employs TRBV6-6 and TRBJ2-3, with TRBD2 matching 13 bases. There are 15 residues in the CDR3. Germline V lookup: CDR1 MNHNY, CDR2 SVGAGI (reference sequence). Trimming removed 7 bases from V and 4 bases from J; junction bases left unmatched: 5. The CDR3 DNA sequence: TGTGCCAGCAACGACGGGACTAGCGGGGCAGATACGCAGTATTTT. Its translation: CASNDGTSGADTQYF.

This clonotype has at least ten counts. V is TRBV3-1 and J is TRBJ1-2, with D possibly TRBD1 on 5 matching bases. Looked up from germline, CDR1 is LGHDT and CDR2 is YNNKEL (reference sequence). Trimming removed 2 bases at V and 3 bases at J, with 19 bases between. The length of the CDR3 is 17 residues. The CDR3 is CASSQFNMGRGDYGYTF. The CDR3 DNA is TGTGCCAGCAGCCAATTTAACATGGGGCGGGGAGACTATGGCTACACCTTC.

This clonotype came up many times. V is TRBV6-5 and J is TRBJ1-2; D possibly corresponds to TRBD1 (6 bases). Trimming shortened V by 5 bases and J by 6 bases, and 13 bases separated the two germline ends. The germline CDR1 and CDR2 sequences are MNHEY and SVGAGI. The CDR3 covers 13 residues. This CDR3 is CASSTANRDGYTF. CDR3 DNA sequence: TGTGCCAGCAGTACCGCGAACAGGGATGGCTACACCTTC.